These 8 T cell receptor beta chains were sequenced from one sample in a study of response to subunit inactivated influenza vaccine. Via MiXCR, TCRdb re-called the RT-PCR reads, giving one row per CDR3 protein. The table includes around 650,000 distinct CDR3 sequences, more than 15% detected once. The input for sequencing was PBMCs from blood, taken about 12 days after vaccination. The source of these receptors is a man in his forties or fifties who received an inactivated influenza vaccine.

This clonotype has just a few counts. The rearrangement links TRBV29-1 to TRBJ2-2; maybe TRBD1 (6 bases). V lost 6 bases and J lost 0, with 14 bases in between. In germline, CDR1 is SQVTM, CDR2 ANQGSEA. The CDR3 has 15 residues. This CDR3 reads CSVKSGQTNTGELFF. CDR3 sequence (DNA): TGCAGCGTGAAGAGTGGACAGACGAACACCGGGGAGCTGTTTTTT.

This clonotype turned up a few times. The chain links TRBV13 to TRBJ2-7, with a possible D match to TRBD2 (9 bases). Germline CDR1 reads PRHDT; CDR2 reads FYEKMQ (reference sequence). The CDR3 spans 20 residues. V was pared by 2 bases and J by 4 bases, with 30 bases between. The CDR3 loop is CASSLFIGDRIAGEQYEQYF. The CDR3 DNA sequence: TGTGCCAGCAGCTTATTTATTGGGGACAGGATAGCGGGAGAGCAATACGAGCAGTACTTC.

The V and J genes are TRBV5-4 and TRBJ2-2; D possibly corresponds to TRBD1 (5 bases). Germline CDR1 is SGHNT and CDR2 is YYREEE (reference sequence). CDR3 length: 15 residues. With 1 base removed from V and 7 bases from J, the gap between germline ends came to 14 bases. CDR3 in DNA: TGTGCCAGCAGCTTGCCTGGGGCTAGTCGCGGGGAGCTGTTTTTT. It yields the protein CASSLPGASRGELFF.

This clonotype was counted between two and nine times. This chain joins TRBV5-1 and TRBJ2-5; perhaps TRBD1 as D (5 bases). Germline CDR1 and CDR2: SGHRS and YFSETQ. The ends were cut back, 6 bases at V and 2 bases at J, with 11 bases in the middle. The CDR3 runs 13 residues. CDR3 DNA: TGCGCCAGCACCAACAGGCCACAAGAGACCCAGTACTTC. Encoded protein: CASTNRPQETQYF.

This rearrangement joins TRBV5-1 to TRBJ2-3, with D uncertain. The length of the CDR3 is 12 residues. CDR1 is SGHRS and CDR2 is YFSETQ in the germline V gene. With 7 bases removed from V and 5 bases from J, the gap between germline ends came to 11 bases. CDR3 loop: CASGVMEDTQYF. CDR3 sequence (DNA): TGCGCCAGCGGGGTGATGGAAGATACGCAGTATTTT.

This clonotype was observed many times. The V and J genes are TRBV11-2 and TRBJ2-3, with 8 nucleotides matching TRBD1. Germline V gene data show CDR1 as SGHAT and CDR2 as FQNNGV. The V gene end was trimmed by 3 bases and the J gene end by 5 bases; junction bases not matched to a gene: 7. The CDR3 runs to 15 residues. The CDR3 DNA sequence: TGTGCCAGCAGCTTCCCGGACAGGGTTGGAGATACGCAGTATTTT. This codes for CASSFPDRVGDTQYF.

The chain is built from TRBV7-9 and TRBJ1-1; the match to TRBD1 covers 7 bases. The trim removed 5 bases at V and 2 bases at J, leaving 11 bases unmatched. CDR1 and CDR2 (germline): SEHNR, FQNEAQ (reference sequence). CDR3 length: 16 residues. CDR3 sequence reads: CASSPHRDSANTEAFF. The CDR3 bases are TGTGCCAGCAGCCCACATCGGGACAGCGCAAACACTGAAGCTTTCTTT.

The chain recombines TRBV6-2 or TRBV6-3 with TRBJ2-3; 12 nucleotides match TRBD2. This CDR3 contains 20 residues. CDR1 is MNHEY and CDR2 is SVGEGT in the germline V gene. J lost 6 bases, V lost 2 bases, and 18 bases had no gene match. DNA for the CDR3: TGTGCCAGCAGTTACGCCCGACTAGCGGGGGACCTTAATCTACGTGATACGCAGTATTTT. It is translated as CASSYARLAGDLNLRDTQYF.